This T cell receptor beta chain originates from a study of blood T cell repertoires in COVID-19. The data were produced by immunoSEQ multiplex PCR, yet TCRdb's version contains in-frame clones alone and is incomplete. The data contain tens of thousands of clones, 75% to 85% of them singletons. The germline CDR1 and CDR2 sequences are KGHSH and LQKENI. The V and J ends lost 0 bases and 5 bases, in that order; junction bases with no gene match: 0. This CDR3 contains 15 residues. This clone was seen only once. The chain couples TRBV18 to TRBJ1-6; 8 bases map to TRBD1. This TCR was recovered from a man between 60 and 75 years old with COVID-19, enrolled during active disease. The sample taken for sequencing was peripheral blood. CDR3 sequence (DNA): TGTGCCAGCTCACCACCGGACAGGGATAATTCACCCCTCCACTTT. Protein product: CASSPPDRDNSPLHF.